This T cell receptor beta chain emerged from a study of T cells in Graves' hyperthyroidism and ophthalmopathy (dated by TCRdb to the late 2010s). Regarding the study in general: Peripheral blood samples were taken at the time of initial diagnosis, prior to any treatment. A discovery cohort of about a hundred patients, 43 with Graves' ophthalmopathy and approximately 60 with stable Graves' hyperthyroidism, was used to find distinguishing TCR V-J signatures. An independent validation cohort of 18 to 20 hyperthyroidism patients and 15 or so patients who later progressed to ophthalmopathy tested prospective prediction of ophthalmopathy. For training and testing, the 80 to 100 patients in the discovery cohort were randomly divided in a 7:3 ratio. The study also compared thyroid tissue and blood T-cell repertoires from about six Graves' hyperthyroidism patients. After sampling, hyperthyroidism patients received methimazole starting at 30 mg daily, and ophthalmopathy patients received high-dose intravenous methylprednisolone. According to the paper, TCR Vbeta CDR3 sequencing was carried out on some 140 peripheral blood samples, which came from 40 to 45 ophthalmopathy, 80 or so hyperthyroidism and roughly 17 progressor patients.

Amplification of TCR beta CDR3 regions was carried out from RNA transcripts. A first-round RT-PCR of the TCR CDR3 used the HTBI primer set with the Qiagen OneStep RT-PCR kit. A second multiplex PCR round built the libraries, followed by size selection and purification. Libraries were sequenced paired-end with 100 bp reads on an Illumina HiSeq2000. The source study handled its data this way. Raw data were processed with SOAPnuke, discarding reads with adapters, uncalled bases, mean Phred below 15, or no exact constant-primer or identifier match. COPE v1.2.5 was used to merge high-quality paired reads, and clonotypes were defined as unique nucleotide sequences. MiTCR v1.1 was used to align the clonotypes against IMGT TRBV, TRBD and TRBJ reference segments. Analysis was restricted to V-J combinations with a frequency above 0.0001, which covered roughly 99% of repertoires. The TCS score was defined as the ratio of F50 (clonal expansion) to E x V (chaos), calculated using BLOSUM62-based TCRdist between CDR3 peptides within each V-J. Welch's t-statistics and random forest reduced 500 to 650 V-J features to roughly 13, which were used in a naive Bayes classifier (R e1071). TCRdb applied fastp at Q25 and MiXCR to the public reads, then kept only in-frame beta chains. Here each entry gathers all rows of one CDR3 protein and keeps the most common genes and DNA. The V and J calls were not made by the authors but by TCRdb's processing. Within this sample are 650,000 to 850,000 distinct CDR3 sequences, with approximately 19% of them counted one time only. The top ten clones comprise over 15% of the sample.

Hyperthyroidism patients were aged 18 to 65 years and newly diagnosed, with disease duration of less than 2 months. The study excluded patients with uncontrolled infections, other autoimmune diseases, pregnancy or lactation. Diagnoses relied on clinical symptoms, serum thyroxine and TRAb, thyroid ultrasound and orbital computed tomography. Blood from progressor patients was drawn when they were first diagnosed with hyperthyroidism, before any ophthalmopathy symptoms appeared. PBMCs were separated from roughly 10 ml of fresh peripheral blood using Ficoll-Paque density gradient centrifugation. Progressor patients were defined as those initially diagnosed with Graves' hyperthyroidism in whom ophthalmopathy developed during follow-up. Total RNA was extracted using Trizol reagent, and RNA quality was assessed on an Agilent 2100 Bioanalyzer. General conclusions and limits of the study: Blood samples also contained most of the expanded thyroid clonotypes (frequency above 0.001), which suggests that blood repertoires may reflect thyroid immune responses. In validation, the model predicted progression to ophthalmopathy with around 71% sensitivity and 72% to 85% specificity, a median of about six months before onset. No statistical method was used to fix the sample size in advance, and group allocation was not hidden from the investigators. A 13 V-J signature model separated ophthalmopathy from stable hyperthyroidism, with around 88% sensitivity and roughly 81% specificity in cross-validation and 80%/75% in testing.

A few counts support this clonotype. Its antigen is not yet known. Qualities for individual bases were not recorded, and no much larger clone is one base off. For CDR1 and CDR2, the germline V gene lists MNHEY and SVGEGT. Between the V and J ends, shortened by 6 bases and 0 bases respectively, the junction contains 12 bases. The CDR3, cysteine through phenylalanine, is 14 amino acids long. Here the CDR3 DNA is all that survives: 42 bases in frame from base 1. Recombination joined TRBV6-2 or TRBV6-3 with TRBJ2-7; the D gene is perhaps TRBD1, on 6 matching bases. The clonotype was recovered from a woman in her forties or fifties with Graves' hyperthyroidism that later progressed to Graves' ophthalmopathy. The source material was blood. The CDR3 sequence is CASRSPGHSYEQYF. In nucleotide form, the sequence is TGTGCCAGCAGGTCACCGGGACACTCCTACGAGCAGTACTTC.